In this sample, the clone carrying this TCR beta chain turned up many times. The antigen is unknown. Hyperthyroidism of Graves' type that showed no ophthalmopathy progression within 18 months was stable. Amplification yielded TCR beta CDR3 regions, with RNA transcripts as the source. Using the HTBI primer set, a first-round RT-PCR was run on the TCR CDR3. MiXCR, applied by TCRdb to the multiplex PCR reads, yields one record per CDR3 protein. The sample carries some 560,000 distinct CDR3 sequences, around a sixth recorded once. These data are taken from a study of T cells in Graves' hyperthyroidism and ophthalmopathy. Overall study results and limits: The majority of expanded thyroid clonotypes above 0.001 also appeared in blood.

Trimming at V came to 1 base and at J to 6 bases, leaving 5 bases not matched to a gene. The CDR3 contains 15 residues. The specimen was blood. This clonotype was sampled from a woman younger than 45 with Graves' hyperthyroidism. V and J are TRBV12-3 or TRBV12-4 and TRBJ1-4; 7 nucleotides match TRBD1. CDR3 DNA: TGTGCCAGCAGTTTAGGACAGGGATCGGATGAAAAACTGTTTTTT. It codes for CASSLGQGSDEKLFF.